This T cell receptor beta chain was recovered during a study of blood T cell repertoires in COVID-19. As for the study in general: PBMCs, B-cell-depleted T cells, or T cells were the source of the cDNA or gDNA that made up the material.

This CDR3 has 16 residues. V was pared by 1 base and J by 5 bases, with 9 bases of the junction left unmatched. The germline V gene encodes CDR1 SEHNR and CDR2 FQNEAQ (reference sequence). In the authors' methods: Reference gene primers were amplified, and this amplification served to estimate nucleated cell counts. Sequencing used immunoSEQ multiplex PCR; TCRdb keeps in-frame clones, though not all of them. V and J calls and clone size are those listed in that table; D and trimming were worked out from the DNA. The data hold 200,000 to 250,000 clones, with about nine tenths observed a single time. V usage is TRBV7-9 and J usage is TRBJ2-5; TRBD2 aligns across 8 bases. The sample taken for sequencing was peripheral blood. This clonotype was obtained from a woman in her fifties or sixties with acute or convalescent COVID-19. This chain's CDR3 is CASSLVSGLVLETQYF. The CDR3 region has the DNA TGTGCCAGCAGCTTAGTCTCGGGACTAGTCCTGGAGACCCAGTACTTC.